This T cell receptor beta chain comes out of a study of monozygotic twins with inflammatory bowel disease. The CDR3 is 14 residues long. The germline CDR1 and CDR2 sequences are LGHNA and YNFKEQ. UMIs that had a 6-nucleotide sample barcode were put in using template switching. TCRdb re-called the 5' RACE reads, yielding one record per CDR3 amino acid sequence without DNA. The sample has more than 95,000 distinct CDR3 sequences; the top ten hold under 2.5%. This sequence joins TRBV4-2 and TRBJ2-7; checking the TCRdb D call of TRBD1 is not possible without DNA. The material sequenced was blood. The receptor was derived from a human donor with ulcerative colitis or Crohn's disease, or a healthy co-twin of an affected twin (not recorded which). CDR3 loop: CASSPGQNINEQYF.